This T cell receptor beta chain was observed in a study of blood T cell repertoires in COVID-19. Study as a whole: The United States, Italy and Spain supplied acute and convalescent COVID-19 samples. PBMCs, B-cell-depleted T cells, or T cells were the source of the cDNA or gDNA that made up the material.

Produced via immunoSEQ multiplex PCR; TCRdb's table is partial and in-frame only. Of 90,000 to 100,000 clones listed, around nine tenths are singletons. The CDR3 contains 16 residues. V was cut by 0 bases and J by 5 bases, with 16 bases left in between. The V gene's germline CDR1 is SGHDN and CDR2 FVKESK. The sample was peripheral blood. This chain joins TRBV14 and TRBJ1-2; perhaps TRBD1 as D (6 bases). This sequence was found in a human donor in a cohort sampled during active COVID-19. CDR3 sequence: CASSQDPRGNLYGYTF. In nucleotides, the CDR3 is TGTGCCAGCAGCCAAGACCCCAGGGGAAATCTATATGGCTACACCTTC.